Below are 18 T cell receptor beta chains sequenced from a single sample in a study of T-cell memory formation after mild COVID-19. TCRdb re-called the 5' RACE reads through MiXCR, storing one row per CDR3 protein. The table lists about half a million distinct CDR3 sequences, around a sixth of them singletons. The specimen was PBMCs or a T cell subset sorted from them (not recorded which). The source is an adult woman who had mild COVID-19 (a few samples of this study predate the infection). Cell type and time point are not known.

This clonotype has a count of ten or more. This chain connects TRBV12-3 or TRBV12-4 to TRBJ2-7; a weak D match, TRBD1 (6 bases). The CDR3 length is 13 residues. V gave up 6 bases and J gave up 2 bases, with 11 bases separating them. The CDR3, as DNA: TGTGCCAGCAGCCTGGACAGACCCTACGAGCAGTACTTC. Its translation is CASSLDRPYEQYF.

The gene calls are TRBV7-9 and TRBJ1-1; 7 bases match TRBD1. Germline V gene sequence: CDR1 SEHNR, CDR2 FQNEAQ (reference sequence). The CDR3 runs 17 residues. The V segment lost 5 bases and the J segment 4 bases; nucleotides outside the gene matches: 16. The CDR3 nucleotides read TGTGCCAGCAGCCCATCTCGTGACAGGGCCGGGGCCACTGAAGCTTTCTTT. Residues: CASSPSRDRAGATEAFF.

This sequence joins TRBV3-1 and TRBJ1-2, with 7 bases fitting TRBD1. The junction had 12 bases not matched to a gene; V was cut back by 5 bases and J by 3 bases. CDR3 length: 16 residues. Germline V CDR1 and CDR2: LGHDT, YNNKEL (reference sequence). CDR3 residues: CASSSLRTGEDYGYTF. CDR3 in DNA: TGTGCCAGCAGCTCCCTTCGAACAGGGGAGGACTATGGCTACACCTTC.

The J gene is TRBJ2-2, the V gene TRBV19; D is uncertain. Germline lookup yields CDR1 LNHDA and CDR2 SQIVND (reference sequence). The V end lost 8 bases, the J end lost 4 bases, and 8 bases lay between the germline ends. The CDR3 spans 12 residues. The CDR3 loop reads CASVTRTGELFF. The CDR3 bases are TGTGCCAGTGTTACACGCACCGGGGAGCTGTTTTTT.

This clonotype was detected a few times. V is TRBV11-2 and J is TRBJ2-3, with 8 bases that match TRBD2. Germline CDR1 is SGHAT and CDR2 is FQNNGV. With 0 bases clipped from V and 2 bases from J, the junction kept 10 bases outside the gene matches. The CDR3 consists of 18 residues. CDR3 sequence reads: CASSLDWNSGVVTDTQYF. The CDR3 DNA sequence: TGTGCCAGCAGCTTAGATTGGAATAGCGGGGTGGTCACAGATACGCAGTATTTT.

This chain links TRBV6-4 with TRBJ2-1; 14 bases agree with TRBD2. Germline V gives CDR1 MRHNA, CDR2 SNTAGT. The trim removed 6 bases at V and 8 bases at J, leaving 9 bases unmatched. The CDR3 has 16 amino acids. CDR3 sequence (DNA): TGTGCCAGCAGCGCTGGACTAGCGGGGGGCAGTGATGAGCAGTTCTTC. Its protein is CASSAGLAGGSDEQFF.

CDR3 in DNA: TGTGCCACCACAGGGGACAGGGGGAAAGAGACCCAGTACTTC. This sequence encodes CATTGDRGKETQYF. V is TRBV2 and J is TRBJ2-5, with TRBD1 matching 11 bases. Germline V gene sequence: CDR1 SNHLY, CDR2 FYNNEI. V gave up 10 bases and J gave up 3 bases; unmatched junction bases: 7. This CDR3 spans 14 amino acids. Combining the CDR3 with reference TRBV2 and TRBJ2-5 gives the whole variable domain EPEVTQTPSHQVTQMGQEVILRCVPISNHLYFYWYRQILGQKVEFLVSFYNNEISEKSEIFDDQFSVERPDGSNFTLKIRSTKLEDSAMYFCATTGDRGKETQYFGPGTRLLVL.

This chain links TRBV5-1 with TRBJ2-3; D may be TRBD1 (6 bases). V was trimmed by 6 bases and J by 4 bases, leaving 12 bases between them. Germline CDR1 and CDR2: SGHRS and YFSETQ. The CDR3 sequence is 13 residues long. CDR3 protein: CASMARGSDTQYF. The CDR3 nucleotides read TGCGCCAGCATGGCCAGGGGATCAGATACGCAGTATTTT.

The rearrangement joins TRBV6-5 to TRBJ2-7; a possible D gene is TRBD2 (6 bases). The CDR3 covers 15 residues. V lost 4 bases, J lost 2 bases, and 15 bases lay in between. CDR1 is MNHEY and CDR2 is SVGAGI in the germline V gene. CDR3 sequence (DNA): TGTGCCAGCAGTTCGCCGCGGGGACGGACCTACGAGCAGTACTTC. It translates to CASSSPRGRTYEQYF.

In this sample, this clonotype turned up a few times. The chain is built from TRBV6-5 and TRBJ1-2, with TRBD1 matching over 9 bases. After removal of 6 bases from V and 6 bases from J, the junction contained 11 bases not matched to a gene. CDR3 length equals 15 residues. From germline, CDR1 is MNHEY and CDR2 SVGAGI. This CDR3 is CASREAGTGINGYTF. CDR3 nucleotides: TGTGCCAGCAGAGAGGCCGGGACAGGGATAAATGGCTACACCTTC.

This chain uses TRBV9 with TRBJ2-1; TRBD1 might be the D (6 bases). Trimming removed 2 bases at V and 9 bases at J, with 9 bases between. Germline V CDR1 and CDR2: SGDLS, YYNGEE. This CDR3 spans 12 amino acids. CDR3 bases: TGTGCCAGCAGCGTGTCCAGGGGTGAGCAGTTCTTC. Residues: CASSVSRGEQFF.

In its sample, this clonotype was seen a few times. The chain carries TRBV6-2 or TRBV6-3 and TRBJ2-1; 9 bases align to TRBD2. The length of the CDR3 is 15 residues. V gave up 2 bases and J gave up 5 bases; unmatched junction bases: 4. CDR1 and CDR2 from the germline V gene are MNHEY and SVGEGT. The CDR3 region is CASSYGGLANNEQFF. CDR3 DNA sequence: TGTGCCAGCAGTTACGGGGGACTAGCTAACAATGAGCAGTTCTTC.

This clonotype was observed a few times. The chain combines TRBV12-3 or TRBV12-4 with TRBJ1-2; 9 bases align to TRBD1. Trimming removed 5 bases from V and 1 base from J; junction bases left unmatched: 8. The CDR3 is 16 amino acids. In nucleotides, the CDR3 is TGTGCCAGCAGTGATACCGGGACAGGGTTTAACTATGGCTACACCTTC. Amino acid sequence: CASSDTGTGFNYGYTF.

The genes are TRBV20-1 and TRBJ1-2, with 7 bases matching TRBD1. The V gene end was trimmed by 4 bases and the J gene end by 7 bases; junction bases not matched to a gene: 9. Germline V CDR1 and CDR2: DFQATT, SNEGSKA (reference sequence). The CDR3 sequence is 13 residues long. The chain's CDR3 is CSATPGTAFGYTF. The CDR3 DNA follows: TGCAGTGCTACCCCAGGGACAGCCTTTGGCTACACCTTC.

The chain has TRBV24-1 and TRBJ2-3, with TRBD1 as a possible D gene (6 bases). V lost 3 bases and J 0 bases, leaving 12 bases between the germline ends. The CDR3 loop spans 16 amino acids. Germline loops: CDR1 KGHDR, CDR2 SFDVKD. The CDR3 here is CATSDTGTPSTDTQYF. In DNA, the CDR3 is TGTGCCACCAGTGATACCGGGACACCGAGCACAGATACGCAGTATTTT.

This clonotype was seen only a few times. The chain joins TRBV6-1 to TRBJ1-2; D not certain. The V end lost 2 bases, the J end lost 4 bases, and 11 bases lay between the germline ends. The CDR3 covers 14 residues. CDR1 MNHNS and CDR2 SASEGT come from the germline V gene. The CDR3 protein is CASSEKNAFYGYTF. The CDR3 DNA sequence: TGTGCCAGCAGTGAAAAGAACGCCTTCTATGGCTACACCTTC.

This chain joins TRBV7-9 and TRBJ2-5; D is unresolved. CDR3 size: 15 residues. Trimming stripped 4 bases from V and 5 bases from J, with 17 bases between. CDR1 and CDR2 from the germline V gene are SEHNR and FQNEAQ (reference sequence). The DNA for the CDR3 is TGTGCCAGCAGCTCCCCTACACCCATCCGGGAGACCCAGTACTTC. Encoded protein: CASSSPTPIRETQYF.

The gene calls are TRBV7-6 and TRBJ2-5, with a weak D call TRBD2 (6 bases). The CDR3 loop spans 14 amino acids. Trimming left V 3 bases short and J 0 bases short, with 8 bases between. CDR1 is SGHVS, CDR2 FNYEAQ, per germline. In DNA form, the CDR3 reads TGTGCCAGCAGCTTTGGAGGGGACCAAGAGACCCAGTACTTC. It is translated as CASSFGGDQETQYF.